The next 26 T cell receptor beta chains were all read from a single sample in a study of T cell responses to AZD1222 COVID-19 vaccine. Only in-frame clones appear in the TCRdb table, and some are missing; sequencing was by immunoSEQ multiplex PCR. The sample lists about 150,000 clones, 90% seen once, with about 3.3% in the top ten. The sequenced sample was peripheral blood, obtained 28 days after the second AZD1222 dose. The source of these receptors is an adult who received the AZD1222 COVID-19 vaccine.

The chain links TRBV6-6 to TRBJ2-1; 11 positions match TRBD2. The trim removed 6 bases at V and 9 bases at J, leaving 10 bases unmatched. The CDR3 loop spans 15 amino acids. Germline V CDR1 and CDR2: MNHNY, SVGAGI (reference sequence). Written as DNA, the CDR3 is TGTGCCAGCAGCCCACTTAGCGGGAGGGGGGGTGAGCAGTTCTTC. It encodes CASSPLSGRGGEQFF.

This clone has a handful of counts. This rearrangement joins TRBV3-1 (or the pseudogene TRBV3-2) to TRBJ1-4, with D possibly being TRBD1 (6 bases). This CDR3 region has 14 residues. From germline, CDR1 is LGHDT and CDR2 YNNKEL (reference sequence). V was cut by 7 bases and J by 7 bases, with 16 bases left in between. In DNA, the CDR3 is TGTGCCAGCACCCCCATCAGGGGAGGTGAAAAACTGTTTTTT. Protein sequence: CASTPIRGGEKLFF.

This clone appeared a few times. This chain uses TRBV19 with TRBJ2-7; TRBD1 is a possible D gene (6 bases). Trimming took 1 base from V and 0 from J, leaving 10 bases between them. The germline CDR1 and CDR2 sequences are LNHDA and SQIVND (reference sequence). CDR3 length: 15 amino acids. In DNA form, the CDR3 reads TGTGCCAGTAGTATAGGGACAGAGAGCTCCTACGAGCAGTACTTC. Translating gives CASSIGTESSYEQYF.

The rearrangement joins TRBV27 to TRBJ2-7; TRBD1 is a possible D gene (5 bases). This CDR3 contains 15 residues. V shed 6 bases and J shed 4 bases, with 19 bases lying between them. Germline values: CDR1 MNHEY, CDR2 SMNVEV (reference sequence). Here the CDR3 DNA reads TGTGCCAGCAGCTCCGACAGTCTATCGACGTACGAGCAGTACTTC. Protein product: CASSSDSLSTYEQYF.

The V call is TRBV30, the J call TRBJ2-1; 15 positions agree with TRBD2. Trimming took 6 bases from V and 9 from J; bases not matched to a gene: 9. The CDR3 has 15 residues. The germline gives CDR1 GTSNPN, CDR2 SVGIG (reference sequence). CDR3 sequence reads: CACPPGTSGRSEQFF. The CDR3 DNA is TGTGCCTGCCCTCCCGGGACTAGCGGGAGGTCTGAGCAGTTCTTC.

The rearrangement uses TRBV7-2 and TRBJ1-5; 7 bases line up with TRBD1. Germline CDR1 and CDR2: SGHTA and FQGNSA. V was pared by 4 bases and J by 4 bases, with 7 bases of the junction left unmatched. CDR3 length equals 15 residues. Here the CDR3 DNA reads TGTGCCAGCAGCTCCTCCCCGACAGGGAATCAGCCCCAGCATTTT. Encoded protein: CASSSSPTGNQPQHF.

The chain joins TRBV5-1 to TRBJ2-1, with 7 bases that match TRBD2. After removal of 3 bases from V and 5 bases from J, the junction contained 2 bases not matched to a gene. CDR3 size: 13 residues. CDR1 and CDR2 from the germline V gene are SGHRS and YFSETQ. The CDR3 reads CASSSSGNNEQFF. CDR3 DNA: TGCGCCAGCAGCTCTAGCGGCAACAATGAGCAGTTCTTC.

The gene calls are TRBV19 and TRBJ2-7; no clear D. CDR3 length: 14 amino acids. V lost 5 bases to trimming and J lost 2 bases, with 13 bases between them. Germline V gene data show CDR1 as LNHDA and CDR2 as SQIVND (reference sequence). The DNA for the CDR3 is TGTGCCAGTAGTCAAGCTTCAGGAACCTACGAGCAGTACTTC. Its translation is CASSQASGTYEQYF.

The chain uses TRBV12-3 or TRBV12-4 and TRBJ1-4; no definite D call. V was trimmed by 4 bases and J by 7 bases, leaving 7 bases between them. The CDR3 runs to 12 residues. CDR3 nucleotide sequence: TGTGCCAGCAGTTCTAGGAGTGAAAAACTGTTTTTT. Translated, it gives CASSSRSEKLFF.

The rearrangement links TRBV5-1 to TRBJ1-1; TRBD1 matches 9 bases. Germline values: CDR1 SGHRS, CDR2 YFSETQ. The CDR3 extends over 18 amino acids. Unmatched junction bases numbered 17, after V lost 4 bases and J lost 4 bases. CDR3 sequence (DNA): TGCGCCAGCAGCAGAGGGACAGGGAGTGGAAGGCTGGGCACTGAAGCTTTCTTT. Its translation: CASSRGTGSGRLGTEAFF.

The chain uses TRBV3-1 (or the pseudogene TRBV3-2) and TRBJ1-3; 7 nucleotides line up with TRBD1. V gave up 4 bases and J gave up 0 bases; unmatched junction bases: 9. This CDR3 has 17 amino acids. Germline CDR1 reads LGHDT; CDR2 reads YNNKEL (reference sequence). For the CDR3, the DNA is TGTGCCAGCAGCCCCACTTTGACAGGGAGCTCTGGAAACACCATATATTTT. Encoded protein: CASSPTLTGSSGNTIYF.

This chain links TRBV7-9 with TRBJ2-7; D is perhaps TRBD2 (6 bases). Trimming shortened V by 7 bases and J by 2 bases, and 21 bases separated the two germline ends. The CDR3 totals 16 residues. Germline-derived CDR1 and CDR2 are SEHNR and FQNEAQ (reference sequence). DNA for the CDR3: TGTGCCAGCACCCACCCGGGGGTAGCGGAAACCTACGAGCAGTACTTC. Amino acids: CASTHPGVAETYEQYF. The whole variable domain, filled in from reference TRBV7-9 and TRBJ2-7, reads DTGVSQNPRHKITKRGQNVTFRCDPISEHNRLYWYRQTLGQGPEFLTYFQNEAQLEKSRLLSDRFSAERPKGSFSTLEIQRTEQGDSAMYLCASTHPGVAETYEQYFGPGTRLTVT.

The chain joins TRBV27 to TRBJ2-1; D is uncertain. CDR1 and CDR2 from the germline V gene are MNHEY and SMNVEV (reference sequence). V shed 4 bases and J shed 6 bases, with 10 bases lying between them. This CDR3 has 13 amino acids. The CDR3 DNA sequence: TGTGCCAGCAGTTATGGAGCGAGCAATGAGCAGTTCTTC. Amino acid sequence: CASSYGASNEQFF.

The chain links TRBV19 to TRBJ1-2, with 11 bases lining up with TRBD1. This CDR3 has 16 amino acids. CDR1 is LNHDA and CDR2 is SQIVND in the germline V gene (reference sequence). Trimming at V came to 6 bases and at J to 3 bases, leaving 9 bases not matched to a gene. The CDR3 here is CASRIGQGAQDYGYTF. In nucleotides, the CDR3 is TGTGCCAGTAGGATTGGACAGGGGGCGCAGGACTATGGCTACACCTTC. Filled out from reference TRBV19 and TRBJ1-2, the complete variable domain reads DGGITQSPKYLFRKEGQNVTLSCEQNLNHDAMYWYRQDPGQGLRLIYYSQIVNDFQKGDIAEGYSVSREKKESFPLTVTSAQKNPTAFYLCASRIGQGAQDYGYTFGSGTRLTVV.

The chain couples TRBV24-1 to TRBJ1-5; 7 positions match TRBD1. CDR3 length equals 12 residues. Germline V lookup: CDR1 KGHDR, CDR2 SFDVKD. The trim removed 9 bases at V and 6 bases at J, leaving 4 bases unmatched. In DNA form, the CDR3 reads TGTGCCACCTCAGGGGGGGGTCAGCCCCAGCATTTT. It codes for CATSGGGQPQHF.

This rearrangement joins TRBV6-5 to TRBJ2-2; no clear D gene. Per germline, CDR1 MNHEY and CDR2 SVGAGI. V gave up 5 bases and J gave up 6 bases, with 10 bases separating them. The CDR3 runs 13 residues. The CDR3 reads CASSQALAGELFF. The CDR3 DNA is TGTGCCAGCAGTCAGGCATTGGCCGGGGAGCTGTTTTTT.

V gene TRBV19 combines with J gene TRBJ2-7; the match to TRBD1 covers 9 bases. Germline trimming cut 4 bases from V and 3 bases from J; bases unmatched to any gene: 7. Germline values: CDR1 LNHDA, CDR2 SQIVND (reference sequence). CDR3 length: 15 amino acids. The CDR3 reads CASSTTGGAYYEQYF. The DNA for the CDR3 is TGTGCCAGTAGTACGACAGGGGGAGCCTACTACGAGCAGTACTTC.

The chain links TRBV2 to TRBJ2-5; 7 bases are a match to TRBD2. Germline CDR1 SNHLY, CDR2 FYNNEI. This CDR3 region has 14 residues. The junction had 10 bases not matched to a gene; V was cut back by 3 bases and J by 9 bases. This CDR3 is CASSDDGRSGAQYF. The CDR3 DNA follows: TGTGCCAGCAGTGACGACGGGAGGTCGGGGGCCCAGTACTTC.

This clone was recorded once. The gene calls are TRBV2 and TRBJ1-1, with D uncertain. CDR1 is SNHLY, CDR2 FYNNEI, per germline. This CDR3 is built from 11 residues. The V end was cut by 7 bases, the J end by 6 bases, with 9 bases between. The CDR3 reads CASKSPAEAFF. CDR3 in DNA: TGTGCCAGCAAATCCCCGGCTGAAGCTTTCTTT.

The rearrangement links TRBV5-6 to TRBJ1-5; 7 positions agree with TRBD1. Germline-derived CDR1 and CDR2 are SGHDT and YYEEEE. The CDR3 consists of 14 residues. V gave up 3 bases and J gave up 4 bases; unmatched junction bases: 4. CDR3 residues: CASSSDRDNQPQHF. The CDR3 DNA follows: TGTGCCAGCAGCTCCGACAGGGATAATCAGCCCCAGCATTTT. Full variable domain (missing parts from reference TRBV5-6 and TRBJ1-5): DAGVTQSPTHLIKTRGQQVTLRCSPKSGHDTVSWYQQALGQGPQFIFQYYEEEERQRGNFPDRFSGHQFPNYSSELNVNALLLGDSALYLCASSSDRDNQPQHFGDGTRLSIL.

The chain is built from TRBV19 and TRBJ1-2, with D maybe TRBD1 (6 bases). The CDR3 spans 11 residues. Germline assignment: CDR1 LNHDA and CDR2 SQIVND (reference sequence). The V end lost 4 bases, the J end lost 12 bases, and 12 bases lay between the germline ends. The CDR3 DNA reads TGTGCCAGTAGTACCGACAGGACGCACACCTTC. Translated: CASSTDRTHTF.

This chain connects TRBV5-1 to TRBJ1-3, with D possibly being TRBD1 (6 bases). V lost 2 bases and J 0 bases, leaving 6 bases between the germline ends. This CDR3 region has 14 residues. CDR1 and CDR2 from the germline V gene are SGHRS and YFSETQ. The CDR3 nucleotides read TGCGCCAGCAGCTTACAGGGCTCTGGAAACACCATATATTTT. This sequence encodes CASSLQGSGNTIYF.

A single count supports this clone. The chain employs TRBV19 and TRBJ1-1, with 8 bases aligning to TRBD1. Germline assignment: CDR1 LNHDA and CDR2 SQIVND (reference sequence). The junction had 17 bases not matched to a gene; V was cut back by 7 bases and J by 4 bases. The CDR3 runs to 17 residues. The CDR3 sequence: CASTPSDRGRYGTEAFF. Here the CDR3 DNA reads TGTGCCAGTACCCCATCTGACAGGGGTCGATATGGCACTGAAGCTTTCTTT.

V usage is TRBV18 and J usage is TRBJ2-7; 12 bases agree with TRBD2. With V trimmed by 4 bases and J by 5 bases, 3 bases remained unmatched. The germline V gene encodes CDR1 KGHSH and CDR2 LQKENI. The CDR3 has 14 amino acids. CDR3 residues: CASSLRLAGDEQYF. The CDR3 DNA reads as TGTGCCAGCTCACTACGACTAGCGGGAGACGAGCAGTACTTC.

The CDR3 loop is CASLLAGSYYEQYF. Here the CDR3 DNA reads TGTGCCAGCCTACTAGCGGGAAGTTACTACGAGCAGTACTTC. This rearrangement joins TRBV5-6 to TRBJ2-7, with 10 positions matching TRBD2. Trimming took 7 bases from V and 3 from J; bases not matched to a gene: 7. This CDR3 spans 14 amino acids. Looked up from germline, CDR1 is SGHDT and CDR2 is YYEEEE.

The chain joins TRBV7-2 to TRBJ1-1; weak D call: TRBD1 (5 bases). CDR1 SGHTA and CDR2 FQGNSA come from the germline V gene. V was shortened by 3 bases and J by 4 bases, with 12 bases between the two germline ends. This CDR3 spans 14 amino acids. The DNA of the CDR3 is TGTGCCAGCAGCTTGTTGGGGGGGACCACTGAAGCTTTCTTT. It is translated as CASSLLGGTTEAFF.